Below are 7 T cell receptor beta chains sequenced from a single sample in a study of spatial heterogeneity in lung cancer. No antigen has been identified for these receptors. As to time point: sample taken at primary tumor resection. TCRdb analysed the 5' RACE reads with MiXCR anew, one entry per CDR3 protein. The profile shows some 880 distinct CDR3 sequences, roughly 6.7% of them singletons. The study, taken as a whole, reports: Counts of expanded intratumoral alpha and beta TCRs tracked tumor mutation counts.

Here the sequenced sample was lung tumor tissue, taken at surgery. The receptors derive from a female donor with early-stage non-small cell lung cancer.

By its share, this clonotype is medium-sized. This chain links TRBV5-1 with TRBJ2-5; 7 bases match TRBD1. The CDR3 spans 11 residues. V lost 8 bases and J lost 3; bases outside the gene matches: 1. The germline gives CDR1 SGHRS, CDR2 YFSETQ. CDR3 loop: CASTGEETQYF. The CDR3 nucleotides read TGCGCCAGTACAGGGGAAGAGACCCAGTACTTC.

Judged by abundance, this clonotype is medium-sized. This rearrangement joins TRBV20-1 to TRBJ2-3, with D possibly being TRBD1 or TRBD2 (6 bases each). V was pared by 6 bases and J by 4 bases, with 17 bases between. This CDR3 region has 14 residues. Germline V gene data show CDR1 as DFQATT and CDR2 as SNEGSKA (reference sequence). CDR3 sequence: CSAPRRGPSDTQYF. In DNA form, the CDR3 reads TGCAGTGCGCCCAGACGGGGGCCATCAGATACGCAGTATTTT.

Points on this clonotype: This may be a read error, as it is one base from a much larger clone. CDR3 nucleotides: TGCGCCAGCGGAATAGCGGTCGGTGAGCGGTTCTTC. It encodes CASGIAVGERFF. The rearrangement uses TRBV5-1 and TRBJ2-1; a weak D match, TRBD2 (6 bases). Germline assignment: CDR1 SGHRS and CDR2 YFSETQ. The CDR3 length is 12 residues.

This clonotype is judged medium-sized. V and J are TRBV27 and TRBJ1-4, with a tentative D call TRBD1 (6 bases). Germline CDR1 and CDR2: MNHEY and SMNVEV (reference sequence). The CDR3 runs 17 residues. V lost 7 bases to trimming and J lost 3 bases, with 21 bases between them. The CDR3 DNA follows: TGTGCCAGCAAGTATCGGTCCTACAGGGAGGCTAATGAAAAACTGTTTTTT. Residues: CASKYRSYREANEKLFF.

By share, this clonotype ranks as large. The rearrangement uses TRBV27 and TRBJ1-1; weak D call: TRBD1 (6 bases). Germline V gene sequence: CDR1 MNHEY, CDR2 SMNVEV (reference sequence). This CDR3 region has 14 residues. The ends were cut back, 4 bases at V and 9 bases at J, with 18 bases in the middle. CDR3 sequence (DNA): TGTGCCAGCAGTTCAGGGGCGGCCGTTTTGAAAGCTTTCTTT. Its protein is CASSSGAAVLKAFF.

Relative to its sample, this clonotype is medium-sized. In DNA form, the CDR3 reads TGTGCCAGCAGCAATGGACAGTATGGCTACACCTTC. Protein sequence: CASSNGQYGYTF. This chain joins TRBV7-8 and TRBJ1-2; D is perhaps TRBD1 (6 bases). CDR1 is SGHVS, CDR2 FQNEAQ, per germline. Trimming cost V 5 bases and J 5 bases, with 9 bases left between them. CDR3 length: 12 residues.

This clonotype is labeled medium-sized. V is TRBV4-3 and J is TRBJ2-2; TRBD2 matches 11 bases. The CDR3 length is 17 residues. Germline CDR1 is LGHNA and CDR2 is YSLEER. Trimming cost V 5 bases and J 2 bases; bases outside gene matches: 7. In DNA form, the CDR3 reads TGCGCCAGCAGCACCCGCACTAGCGGGAGAAACACCGGGGAGCTGTTTTTT. Translated, it gives CASSTRTSGRNTGELFF.